The 8 T cell receptor beta chains in this list originate from one sample, sequenced in a study of blood T cell repertoires in COVID-19. The protocol was immunoSEQ multiplex PCR, while the TCRdb copy is restricted to in-frame clones and leaves out a portion. The profile covers a few hundred thousand clones, with around 86% appearing a single time and 1% taken by the ten largest. Sequencing was performed on peripheral blood. These receptors were collected from a man aged 45-60 years with active or convalescent COVID-19.

The chain employs TRBV11-2 and TRBJ1-5, with 7 bases identical to TRBD1. J was trimmed by 3 bases and V by 4 bases; bases with no gene match: 9. Germline CDR1 reads SGHAT; CDR2 reads FQNNGV. CDR3 size: 16 residues. The CDR3 DNA reads TGTGCCAGCAGCTCCTCCGGGACAGCCAACAATCAGCCCCAGCATTTT. As protein: CASSSSGTANNQPQHF.

This clone was seen a single time. The V call is TRBV30, the J call TRBJ2-3; 10 bases are shared with TRBD2. V gave up 1 base and J gave up 0 bases; unmatched junction bases: 1. From germline, CDR1 is GTSNPN and CDR2 SVGIG (reference sequence). This CDR3 is built from 15 residues. CDR3 DNA: TGTGCCTGGAGTGAGACTAGCGGGAGCACAGATACGCAGTATTTT. This codes for CAWSETSGSTDTQYF.

The V call is TRBV7-2, the J call TRBJ2-7; D is unclear. This CDR3 comprises 15 residues. CDR1 is SGHTA, CDR2 FQGNSA, per germline. Trimming took off 5 bases at V and 4 bases at J, with 18 bases between the two ends. The CDR3 DNA is TGTGCCAGCAGCCCAGCGATAGGCAGCCGTTACGAGCAGTACTTC. Its translation: CASSPAIGSRYEQYF.

V is TRBV20-1 and J is TRBJ2-1; 9 nucleotides line up with TRBD2. Germline V gene data show CDR1 as DFQATT and CDR2 as SNEGSKA (reference sequence). CDR3 length: 11 residues. J gave up 9 bases and V 6 bases, and 3 bases lay outside the gene matches. The CDR3, as DNA: TGCAGTGCCACTAGCGGGCTTGAGCAGTTCTTC. It yields the protein CSATSGLEQFF.

J is TRBJ1-1 and V is TRBV2, with D perhaps TRBD1 (6 bases). Germline V gene data show CDR1 as SNHLY and CDR2 as FYNNEI. This CDR3 has 15 residues. Trimming took off 4 bases at V and 0 bases at J, with 12 bases between the two ends. The CDR3 spells CASSVRTAMNTEAFF. The CDR3 DNA reads TGTGCCAGCAGTGTGAGGACAGCTATGAACACTGAAGCTTTCTTT.

This clone was counted a few times. This chain connects TRBV28 to TRBJ1-2; D is ambiguous. The CDR3 is made up of 16 amino acids. V shed 4 bases and J shed 1 base, with 16 bases lying between them. Germline CDR1 MDHEN, CDR2 SYDVKM. CDR3 residues: CASSSPPLSYNYGYTF. CDR3 nucleotides: TGTGCCAGCAGTTCCCCCCCTCTTTCTTATAACTATGGCTACACCTTC.

J is TRBJ1-2 and V is TRBV30; the D is unclear. Trimming removed 2 bases from V and 6 bases from J, with 13 bases in between. This CDR3 is built from 13 residues. Germline V gives CDR1 GTSNPN, CDR2 SVGIG (reference sequence). The chain's CDR3 is CAWSFSYGDGYTF. In nucleotides, the CDR3 is TGTGCCTGGAGTTTCTCGTACGGGGATGGCTACACCTTC.

The chain uses TRBV12-3 or TRBV12-4 and TRBJ2-7; D call uncertain. The CDR3 length is 13 residues. The V end lost 1 base, the J end lost 0 bases, and 4 bases lay between the germline ends. The CDR3: CASSLDSSYEQYF. The DNA for the CDR3 is TGTGCCAGCAGTTTAGACAGCTCCTACGAGCAGTACTTC.